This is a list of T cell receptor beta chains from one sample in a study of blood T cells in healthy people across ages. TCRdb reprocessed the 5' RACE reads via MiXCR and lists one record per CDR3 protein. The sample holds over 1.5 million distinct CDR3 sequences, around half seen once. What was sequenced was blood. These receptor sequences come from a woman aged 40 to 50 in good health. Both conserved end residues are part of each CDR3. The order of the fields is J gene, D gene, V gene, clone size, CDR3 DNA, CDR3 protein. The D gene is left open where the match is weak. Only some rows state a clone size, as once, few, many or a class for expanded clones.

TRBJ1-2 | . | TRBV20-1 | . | TGCAGTGCTAGGATCGGACAGCGCTATGGCTACACCTTC | CSARIGQRYGYTF
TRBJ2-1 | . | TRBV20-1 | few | TGCAGTGCTAGTGCGAGTGGCTCCTACAATGAGCAGTTCTTC | CSASASGSYNEQFF
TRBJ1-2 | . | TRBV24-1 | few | TGTGCCACCAGTCCCGAGAGCTTCTATGGCTACACCTTC | CATSPESFYGYTF
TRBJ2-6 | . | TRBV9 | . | TGTGCCAGCAGCCCCCGGGACAATTATAGCTCTGGGGCCAACGTCCTGACTTTC | CASSPRDNYSSGANVLTF
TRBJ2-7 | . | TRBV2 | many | TGTGCCAGCAGTGAAAACTACGAGCAGTACTTC | CASSENYEQYF
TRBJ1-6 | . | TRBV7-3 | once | TGTGCCAGCAGCGCAACAGGGAATAATTCACCCCTCCACTTT | CASSATGNNSPLHF
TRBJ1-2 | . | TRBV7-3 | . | TGTGCCAGCAGCTCCATAACGCCCAGGGACTTGGCCCCCAACTATGGCTACACCTTC | CASSSITPRDLAPNYGYTF
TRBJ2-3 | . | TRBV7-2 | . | TGTGCCGGCAGGTCCGCGGACACAGATACGCAGTATTTT | CAGRSADTDTQYF
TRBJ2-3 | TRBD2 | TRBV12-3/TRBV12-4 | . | TGTGCCAGCAGTCCCATAGCGGGGGGGGCGCCAGATACGCAGTATTTT | CASSPIAGGAPDTQYF
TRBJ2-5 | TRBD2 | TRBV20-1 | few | TGCAGTGCCCTGGGGAGCGGGGGAGTCCAAGAGACCCAGTACTTC | CSALGSGGVQETQYF
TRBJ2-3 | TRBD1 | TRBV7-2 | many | TGTGCCAGCAGCTTCGACAGGGGCACAGATACGCAGTATTTT | CASSFDRGTDTQYF
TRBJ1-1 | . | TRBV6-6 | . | TGTGCCAGCAGTTACGGGGTCACTGAAGCTTTCTTT | CASSYGVTEAFF
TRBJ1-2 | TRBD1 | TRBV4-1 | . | TGCGCCAGCAGCCAAGCGGTTCCGGGACAGGGGCTATATGGCTACACCTTC | CASSQAVPGQGLYGYTF
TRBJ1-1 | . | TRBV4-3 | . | TGCGCCAGCAGCCAAGAAGGTTTGGAGAACACTGAAGCTTTCTTT | CASSQEGLENTEAFF
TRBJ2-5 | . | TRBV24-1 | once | TGTGCCACCAGTGATTTTACAGATCAAGAGACCCAGTACTTC | CATSDFTDQETQYF
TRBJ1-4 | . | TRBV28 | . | TGTGCCAGCCTCCAGGACCAGGCCGCTGAAAAACTGTTTTTT | CASLQDQAAEKLFF
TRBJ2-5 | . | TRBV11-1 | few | TGTGCCAGCAGCTTTAGGCGGCGACAAGAGACCCAGTACTTC | CASSFRRRQETQYF
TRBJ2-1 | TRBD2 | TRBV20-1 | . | TGCAGTGCCCCAGCGGGGGGGAAGAATGAGCAGTTCTTC | CSAPAGGKNEQFF
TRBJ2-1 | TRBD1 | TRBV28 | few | TGTGCCAGCAGTCTGGGGGGACAGGGGTCCAATGAGCAGTTCTTC | CASSLGGQGSNEQFF
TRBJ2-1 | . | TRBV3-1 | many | TGTGCCAGCAGCCAAGTGGTGGGATATGAGCAGTTCTTC | CASSQVVGYEQFF
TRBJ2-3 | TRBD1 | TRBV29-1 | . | TGCAGCGTCCGGACAGGGAGTGTAGCAGATACGCAGTATTTT | CSVRTGSVADTQYF
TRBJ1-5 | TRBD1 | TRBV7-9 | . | TGTGCCAGCAGCTTGATGGGGACAGCAGATCAGCCCCAGCATTTT | CASSLMGTADQPQHF
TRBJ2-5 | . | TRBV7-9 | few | TGTGCCAGCAGCTTACGTAATTTGAGTTCGAAACAGGAGACCCAGTACTTC | CASSLRNLSSKQETQYF
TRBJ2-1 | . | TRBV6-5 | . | TGTGCCAGCAGAAACAACCAAGCGGAGCAGTTCTTC | CASRNNQAEQFF
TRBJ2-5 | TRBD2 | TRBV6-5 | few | TGTGCCAGCAGTTACGGCGGGGGTGGCTCGGAGACCCAGTACTTC | CASSYGGGGSETQYF
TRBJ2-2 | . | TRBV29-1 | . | TGCAGCGTACGGGGCCCTGGGAACACCGGGGAGCTGTTTTTT | CSVRGPGNTGELFF
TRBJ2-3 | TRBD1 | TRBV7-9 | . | TGTGCCAGCAACTTGGGACAGGGAATTACAGATACGCAGTATTTT | CASNLGQGITDTQYF
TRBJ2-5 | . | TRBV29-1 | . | TGCAGCGTTGAAGGAGGGAAAAGGACCCACCAAGAGACCCAGTACTTC | CSVEGGKRTHQETQYF
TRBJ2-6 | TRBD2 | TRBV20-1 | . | TGCAGTGCTAGAAGGGTTGCTAGCGGGGGGCTCTCTGGGACCAACGTCCTGACTTTC | CSARRVASGGLSGTNVLTF
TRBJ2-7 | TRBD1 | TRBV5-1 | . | TGCGCCAGCAGTCTCGCCGGGACAGGAGACTCCTACGAGCAGTACTTC | CASSLAGTGDSYEQYF
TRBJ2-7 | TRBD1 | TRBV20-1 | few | TGCAGTGCTAGACCGGGACAGACAATCACCTACGAGCAGTACTTC | CSARPGQTITYEQYF
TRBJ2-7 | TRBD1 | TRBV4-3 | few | TGCGCCAGCAGCCAAGGGACAGGGAAGGGCGAGCAGTACTTC | CASSQGTGKGEQYF
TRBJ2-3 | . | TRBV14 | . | TGTGCCAGCAGCCAAAAGGGCTTAGGCACAGATACGCAGTATTTT | CASSQKGLGTDTQYF
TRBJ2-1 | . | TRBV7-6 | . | TGTGCCAGCAGCCCCCTCGGGGAAGGGAATGAGCAGTTCTTC | CASSPLGEGNEQFF
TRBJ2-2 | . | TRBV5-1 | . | TGCGCCAGCACCCGCGAGACCGGGGAGCTGTTTTTT | CASTRETGELFF
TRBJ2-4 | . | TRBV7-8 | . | TGTGCCAGCAGCCCCCAAAGAGGGCTTGCCAAAAACATTCAGTACTTC | CASSPQRGLAKNIQYF
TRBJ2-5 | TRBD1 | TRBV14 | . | TGTGCCAGCAGCCAAGCCCACAGGGGGAGTCAAGAGACCCAGTACTTC | CASSQAHRGSQETQYF
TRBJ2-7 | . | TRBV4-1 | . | TGCGCCAGCAGCCAAGGCAGCACTCTGCAGTACTTC | CASSQGSTLQYF
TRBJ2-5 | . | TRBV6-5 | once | TGTGCCAGCAGTTATGGACAGAACCCAGAGACCCAGTACTTC | CASSYGQNPETQYF
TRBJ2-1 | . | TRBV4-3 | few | TGCGCCAGCAGCCTCTCGGGGCCTTCATTTAATGAGCAGTTCTTC | CASSLSGPSFNEQFF
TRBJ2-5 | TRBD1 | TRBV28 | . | TGTGCCAGCAGAAACATCCCAGGGGGTGGGACCCAGTACTTC | CASRNIPGGGTQYF
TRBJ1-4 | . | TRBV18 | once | TGTGCCAGCTCACCTGAGAATGAAAAACTGTTTTTT | CASSPENEKLFF
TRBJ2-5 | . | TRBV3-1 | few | TGTGCCAGCAGCCAAGGTTCACTTGGTCAGACCCAGTACTTC | CASSQGSLGQTQYF
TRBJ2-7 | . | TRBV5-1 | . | TGCGCCAGCAGCTACCGGGGAACTACCTACGAGCAGTACTTC | CASSYRGTTYEQYF
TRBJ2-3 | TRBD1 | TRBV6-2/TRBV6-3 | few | TGTGCCAGCAGTTACCCTGGGACAGGGACAGATACGCAGTATTTT | CASSYPGTGTDTQYF
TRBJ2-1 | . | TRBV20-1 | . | TGCAGTGCTAGAGGCATATCTAGGAGCGGGCCCTACAATGAGCAGTTCTTC | CSARGISRSGPYNEQFF
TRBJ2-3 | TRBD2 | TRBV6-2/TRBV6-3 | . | TGTGCCAGCAGTTACTTAGCGGGGACCTTAGATACGCAGTATTTT | CASSYLAGTLDTQYF